The sample holds many counts of the clone carrying this T cell receptor beta chain. TCRdb recomputed calls from the RT-PCR reads with MiXCR, one row per CDR3 protein. Among about 570,000 distinct CDR3 sequences listed, 11% were seen once. V was clipped by 3 bases and J by 2 bases, with 12 bases between them. CDR1 is SGHDT and CDR2 is YYEEEE in the germline V gene. The CDR3 length is 14 residues. The sample comes from a study of response to subunit inactivated influenza vaccine. The sample was also reused in another study, on T cells expressing NK-cell markers. According to that study: cDNA encoding TCR beta was synthesized via 5'RACE template switching incorporating UMIs.

The origin of this receptor is a man in his fifties or sixties who received an inactivated influenza vaccine. The sequencing here drew on PBMCs from blood, taken on the day of vaccination. The chain employs TRBV5-6 and TRBJ2-7; D is perhaps TRBD2 (6 bases). The CDR3 is CASSSLKRAYEQYF. The CDR3 DNA is TGTGCCAGCAGCTCTCTCAAGCGGGCCTACGAGCAGTACTTC.